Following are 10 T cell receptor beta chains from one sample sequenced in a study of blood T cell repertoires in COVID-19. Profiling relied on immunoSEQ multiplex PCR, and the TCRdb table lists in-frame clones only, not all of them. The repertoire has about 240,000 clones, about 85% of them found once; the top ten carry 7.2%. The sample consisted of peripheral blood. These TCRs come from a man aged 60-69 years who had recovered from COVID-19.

CDR3 bases: TGTGCCAGCAGCCCCGGGACAGGGCACACAGATACGCAGTATTTT. Protein sequence: CASSPGTGHTDTQYF. This chain connects TRBV11-2 to TRBJ2-3, with 9 nucleotides matching TRBD1. V was clipped by 5 bases and J by 2 bases; unmatched bases: 5. The CDR3 spans 15 residues. The V gene's germline CDR1 is SGHAT and CDR2 FQNNGV.

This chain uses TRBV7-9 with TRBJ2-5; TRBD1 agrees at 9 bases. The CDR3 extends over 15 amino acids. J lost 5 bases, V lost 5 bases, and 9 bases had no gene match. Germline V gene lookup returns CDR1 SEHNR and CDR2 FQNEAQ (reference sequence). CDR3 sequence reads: CASSTGQGLGETQYF. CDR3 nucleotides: TGTGCCAGCAGCACTGGACAGGGGCTGGGGGAGACCCAGTACTTC.

Here the CDR3 reads CASSLEPLTGARGELFF. CDR3 coding DNA: TGTGCCAGCAGCTTAGAACCCCTCACAGGCGCTCGGGGGGAGCTGTTTTTT. The chain joins TRBV11-3 to TRBJ2-2, with a possible D match to TRBD1 (5 bases). The CDR3 has 17 residues. Trimming left V 0 bases short and J 8 bases short, with 19 bases between. Germline loops: CDR1 SGHNT, CDR2 YENEEA.

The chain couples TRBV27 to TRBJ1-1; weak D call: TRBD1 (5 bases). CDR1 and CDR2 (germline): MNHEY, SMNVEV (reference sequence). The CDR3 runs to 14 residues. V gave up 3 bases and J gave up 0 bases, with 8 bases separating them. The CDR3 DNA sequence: TGTGCCAGCAGTTTCGGGGGGGTGAACACTGAAGCTTTCTTT. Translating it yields CASSFGGVNTEAFF.

CDR3: CASSQRAGYNSPLHF. Written as DNA, the CDR3 is TGTGCCAGCAGCCAAAGAGCGGGGTATAATTCACCCCTCCACTTT. The chain combines TRBV7-9 with TRBJ1-6; D gene uncertain. Germline values: CDR1 SEHNR, CDR2 FQNEAQ (reference sequence). The germline V and J ends were trimmed by 5 bases and 4 bases, with 12 bases remaining between them. The CDR3 has 15 residues. Full variable domain (remainder filled in from reference TRBV7-9 and TRBJ1-6): DTGVSQNPRHKITKRGQNVTFRCDPISEHNRLYWYRQTLGQGPEFLTYFQNEAQLEKSRLLSDRFSAERPKGSFSTLEIQRTEQGDSAMYLCASSQRAGYNSPLHFGNGTRLTVT.

CDR3: CASSLPGLAGADEQYV. As DNA, the CDR3 is TGTGCCAGCAGTTTACCGGGACTAGCGGGGGCAGACGAGCAGTACGTC. This rearrangement joins TRBV6-2 or TRBV6-3 to TRBJ2-7; 14 nucleotides align to TRBD2. J was trimmed by 5 bases and V by 4 bases; bases with no gene match: 7. Germline lookup yields CDR1 MNHEY and CDR2 SVGEGT. The CDR3 sequence is 16 residues long.

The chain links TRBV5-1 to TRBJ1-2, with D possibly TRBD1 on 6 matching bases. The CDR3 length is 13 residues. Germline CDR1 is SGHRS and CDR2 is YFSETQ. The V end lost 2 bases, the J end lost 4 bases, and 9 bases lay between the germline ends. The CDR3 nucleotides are TGCGCCAGCAGCTTCTTGGGGGCCTATGGCTACACCTTC. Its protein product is CASSFLGAYGYTF.

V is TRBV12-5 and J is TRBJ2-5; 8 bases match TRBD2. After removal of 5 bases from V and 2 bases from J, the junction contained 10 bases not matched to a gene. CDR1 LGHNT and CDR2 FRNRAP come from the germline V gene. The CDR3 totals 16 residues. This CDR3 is CASGPGRGAVQETQYF. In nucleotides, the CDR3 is TGTGCTAGTGGTCCAGGGCGGGGGGCGGTACAAGAGACCCAGTACTTC.

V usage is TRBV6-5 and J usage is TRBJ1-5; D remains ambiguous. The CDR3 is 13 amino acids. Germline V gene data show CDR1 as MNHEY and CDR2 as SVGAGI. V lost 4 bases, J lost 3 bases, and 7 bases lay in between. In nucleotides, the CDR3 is TGTGCCAGCAGTTTACAGCTCAATCAGCCCCAGCATTTT. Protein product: CASSLQLNQPQHF.

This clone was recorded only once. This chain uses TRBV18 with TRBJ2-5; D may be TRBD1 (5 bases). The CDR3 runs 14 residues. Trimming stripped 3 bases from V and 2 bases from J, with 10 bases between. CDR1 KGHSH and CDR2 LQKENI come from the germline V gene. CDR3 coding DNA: TGTGCCAGCTCACCCGGCCGACAGCAAGAGACCCAGTACTTC. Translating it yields CASSPGRQQETQYF. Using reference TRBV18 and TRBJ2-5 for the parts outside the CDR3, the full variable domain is NAGVMQNPRHLVRRRGQEARLRCSPMKGHSHVYWYRQLPEEGLKFMVYLQKENIIDESGMPKERFSAEFPKEGPSILRIQQVVRGDSAAYFCASSPGRQQETQYFGPGTRLLVL.